This is a list of T cell receptor beta chains from one sample in a study of OX40 agonist ivuxolimab in advanced cancers. TCRdb's copy holds only in-frame clones and misses some; the assay was immunoSEQ multiplex PCR. Among some 130,000 clones listed, 80% to 90% were seen once. Sequencing was performed on CD4+ or CD8+ T cells sorted from blood, taken in a trial of the OX40 agonist ivuxolimab. These receptor sequences come from an adult with an advanced solid tumor such as melanoma, head and neck, liver or kidney cancer. CDR3s leave out the opening cysteine and the closing phenylalanine or tryptophan. A D gene is named only where the DNA matches it firmly. For some rows the clone size is stated as once, few or many, or as a class when expanded; others skip it.

D: NA; V: TRBV5-1; J: TRBJ2-7; size: NA; CDR3: ASYRDNKYEQY
D: TRBD1; V: TRBV28; J: TRBJ1-5; size: once; CDR3: ASWDRLHQPQH
D: NA; V: TRBV2; J: TRBJ2-7; size: NA; CDR3: ASSEFPEQY
D: NA; V: TRBV14; J: TRBJ2-3; size: NA; CDR3: ASSHSGEADTQY
D: NA; V: TRBV2; J: TRBJ1-1; size: NA; CDR3: AIQGGGWGVEAEAF
D: NA; V: TRBV5-4; J: TRBJ2-1; size: NA; CDR3: ASSLVPGDYNEQF
D: NA; V: TRBV19; J: TRBJ1-1; size: once; CDR3: ASRRQSGSTEAF
D: NA; V: TRBV7-9; J: TRBJ1-1; size: many; CDR3: AVGQWNTEAF
D: NA; V: TRBV27; J: TRBJ1-2; size: NA; CDR3: ASRTRAGRNGYT
D: NA; V: TRBV7-2; J: TRBJ2-7; size: NA; CDR3: ASSLRATGQQAYEQY
D: NA; V: TRBV23-1; J: TRBJ1-1; size: once; CDR3: ASSQYLGRDTEAF
D: NA; V: TRBV5-1; J: TRBJ1-4; size: NA; CDR3: ASSELATNEKLF
D: NA; V: TRBV27; J: TRBJ1-2; size: NA; CDR3: ASSLRGIYGYT
D: NA; V: TRBV7-2; J: TRBJ2-7; size: few; CDR3: ASSSYSYEQY
D: TRBD1; V: TRBV4-3; J: TRBJ1-5; size: NA; CDR3: ASSRTGREPQH
D: NA; V: TRBV7-8; J: TRBJ1-1; size: NA; CDR3: ASSQQSSNTEAF
D: NA; V: TRBV30; J: TRBJ2-2; size: once; CDR3: AWSARNTGELF
D: NA; V: TRBV5-1; J: TRBJ2-7; size: NA; CDR3: ASSLSTGTYEQY
D: TRBD1; V: TRBV18; J: TRBJ2-7; size: NA; CDR3: ASSPRQGDEQY
D: NA; V: TRBV6-6; J: TRBJ1-6; size: few; CDR3: ATRASFSYNSPLH
D: NA; V: TRBV28; J: TRBJ1-5; size: NA; CDR3: ASSRGTESNQPQH
D: NA; V: TRBV2; J: TRBJ2-3; size: NA; CDR3: ATTTDTQY
D: TRBD1; V: TRBV7-2; J: TRBJ1-2; size: NA; CDR3: ASSHMDRSNYGYT
D: TRBD1; V: TRBV7-9; J: TRBJ1-4; size: NA; CDR3: ASSGRQGLGNEKLF
D: TRBD2; V: TRBV29-1; J: TRBJ2-5; size: NA; CDR3: SVGDLAGGGETQY
D: TRBD2; V: TRBV7-2; J: TRBJ2-7; size: once; CDR3: ASSPSRGEVEY
D: NA; V: TRBV5-4; J: TRBJ1-2; size: NA; CDR3: ASSREVRRNYGYT
D: NA; V: TRBV29-1; J: TRBJ2-3; size: NA; CDR3: SARDSTDTQY
D: NA; V: TRBV5-8; J: TRBJ2-2; size: NA; CDR3: ASSLVRAGELF
D: NA; V: TRBV15; J: TRBJ2-3; size: NA; CDR3: ATSSFKDTQY
D: NA; V: TRBV5-5; J: TRBJ1-1; size: NA; CDR3: ASSLAAEAF